The 24 T cell receptor beta chains presented below share a single source sample, sequenced in a study of read filtering for tumor transcriptome and immune sequencing. This library used about 360 ng RNA and molecular barcoded adaptors spanning alpha/delta and beta/gamma chains. Each CDR3 protein gets one entry after TCRdb re-called the reads with MiXCR. This sample carries 39,000 or so distinct CDR3 sequences, 13% to 15% of them seen once, and the ten largest clones take roughly 6.4%. Specimen: a population of CD138-negative cells sorted from bone marrow. Every receptor here comes from a donor over 35 with multiple myeloma.

The chain recombines TRBV20-1 with TRBJ2-5; D is perhaps TRBD2 (7 bases). Trimming left V 5 bases short and J 5 bases short, with 15 bases between. The CDR3 spans 13 residues. Germline V gene lookup returns CDR1 DFQATT and CDR2 SNEGSKA (reference sequence). CDR3 sequence reads: CSASGGLPETQYF. For the CDR3, the DNA is TGCAGTGCTTCCGGGGGGCTACCGGAGACCCAGTACTTC.

This clonotype was found many times. The chain joins TRBV7-3 to TRBJ2-7; D is possibly TRBD1 or TRBD2 (5 bases each). V lost 2 bases to trimming and J lost 2 bases, with 13 bases between them. CDR3 length: 15 residues. Germline V gene sequence: CDR1 SGHTA, CDR2 FQGTGA. CDR3 sequence reads: CASSLYGGSTYEQYF. Written as DNA, the CDR3 is TGTGCCAGCAGCTTATATGGGGGATCTACCTACGAGCAGTACTTC.

Remarks on this clonotype: A clone one base away is much larger, so this may be a read error. V gene TRBV11-3 combines with J gene TRBJ1-1; D remains ambiguous. This CDR3 spans 18 amino acids. V shed 8 bases and J shed 0 bases, with 25 bases lying between them. CDR1 is SGHNT, CDR2 YENEEA, per germline. The CDR3 DNA follows: TGTGCCAGCGGCTCCCATCCACCGGGCCCAACCATGAACACTGAAGCTTTCTTT. The encoded protein is CASGSHPPGPTMNTEAFF.

This clonotype was detected many times. The genes are TRBV20-1 and TRBJ2-3; D ambiguous. Germline CDR1 DFQATT, CDR2 SNEGSKA (reference sequence). V lost 1 base, J lost 3 bases, and 23 bases lay in between. This CDR3 is 18 amino acids long. Written as DNA, the CDR3 is TGCAGTGCTAGAGGCCCCGTCGAGGTAGAATCAAATACAGATACGCAGTATTTT. It yields the protein CSARGPVEVESNTDTQYF.

A word on this clonotype: A read error may produce the germline difference seen at one junction end. The rearrangement links TRBV28 to TRBJ2-1; the D is unclear. Germline lookup yields CDR1 MDHEN and CDR2 SYDVKM. This CDR3 spans 11 amino acids. In DNA form, the CDR3 reads TGTGCCGGCAGCCATAACGATGAGCAGTTCTTC. Amino acid sequence: CAGSHNDEQFF.

This clonotype was detected many times. The rearrangement joins TRBV12-3 or TRBV12-4 to TRBJ2-7, with D possibly TRBD1 on 5 matching bases. CDR3 length: 15 residues. V lost 2 bases, J lost 2 bases, and 13 bases lay in between. CDR3 nucleotide sequence: TGTGCCAGCAGTTTAAAGGGGTCCGGACCCTACGAGCAGTACTTC. This translates into CASSLKGSGPYEQYF.

Many counts were recorded for this clonotype. The chain carries TRBV6-5 and TRBJ2-5; D might be TRBD1 (5 bases). Trimming removed 2 bases at V and 1 base at J, with 5 bases between. The V gene's germline CDR1 is MNHEY and CDR2 SVGAGI. This CDR3 is 13 amino acids long. CDR3 nucleotide sequence: TGTGCCAGCAGTTACACAGGCCAAGAGACCCAGTACTTC. This codes for CASSYTGQETQYF.

This clonotype was seen ten or more times. This chain connects TRBV29-1 to TRBJ2-7; no firm D call. The CDR3 is 14 amino acids. Germline V gene lookup returns CDR1 SQVTM and CDR2 ANQGSEA. Deletions cut 1 base from V and 1 base from J, with 11 bases between. Here the CDR3 reads CSVEVAFGSYEQYF. In nucleotides, the CDR3 is TGCAGCGTTGAAGTGGCCTTCGGATCCTACGAGCAGTACTTC.

This clonotype was seen just once. This clone may be a read error of a much larger clone one base away. The missing conserved phenylalanine or tryptophan at the end of this CDR3 makes a read error likely. The genes are TRBV28 and TRBJ1-3; TRBD1 is a possible D gene (6 bases). This CDR3 region has 16 residues. The germline gives CDR1 MDHEN, CDR2 SYDVKM. V was shortened by 6 bases and J by 0 bases, with 15 bases between the two germline ends. The CDR3 loop is CASSLRTASSGNTIYL. Written as DNA, the CDR3 is TGTGCCAGCAGCCTCAGGACAGCTAGCTCTGGAAACACCATATATCTT.

This clonotype was seen many times. The chain couples TRBV20-1 to TRBJ1-3; TRBD1 might be the D (6 bases). This CDR3 region has 14 residues. Germline-derived CDR1 and CDR2 are DFQATT and SNEGSKA (reference sequence). The ends were cut back, 6 bases at V and 4 bases at J, with 16 bases in the middle. CDR3 sequence reads: CSAERGGVGNTIYF. CDR3 nucleotide sequence: TGCAGTGCCGAGAGGGGGGGCGTAGGAAACACCATATATTTT.

The J gene is TRBJ2-1, the V gene TRBV12-3 or TRBV12-4; 14 bases map to TRBD2. With 5 bases clipped from V and 0 bases from J, the junction kept 6 bases outside the gene matches. The CDR3 has 18 residues. CDR3 DNA: TGTGCCAGCAGTGCAGGACTAGCGGGGGGATTCTCCTACAATGAGCAGTTCTTC. As protein: CASSAGLAGGFSYNEQFF.

This chain links TRBV28 with TRBJ2-5; TRBD2 aligns across 7 bases. The germline gives CDR1 MDHEN, CDR2 SYDVKM. CDR3 size: 14 residues. J gave up 2 bases and V 4 bases, and 4 bases lay outside the gene matches. Here the CDR3 reads CASSSLGGQETQYF. The CDR3 DNA reads as TGTGCCAGCAGTTCACTCGGGGGGCAAGAGACCCAGTACTTC.

This clonotype has a count of ten or more. The V and J genes are TRBV19 and TRBJ2-6; D is possibly TRBD1 (5 bases). V lost 6 bases, J lost 0 bases, and 9 bases lay in between. The CDR3 totals 15 residues. The germline V gene encodes CDR1 LNHDA and CDR2 SQIVND (reference sequence). The CDR3 DNA sequence: TGTGCCAGTAGGACAGTGAGCTCTGGGGCCAACGTCCTGACTTTC. Amino acids: CASRTVSSGANVLTF.

This clonotype was counted only a few times. A read error may be the cause here, since a much bigger clone is one base away. The rearrangement uses TRBV5-1 and TRBJ2-2; D perhaps matches TRBD1 (6 bases). The V end was cut by 10 bases, the J end by 2 bases, with 15 bases between. Germline V gene data show CDR1 as SGHRS and CDR2 as YFSETQ. The CDR3 extends over 14 amino acids. The CDR3 coding sequence is TGCGCCTGCTTCACAGGGATTAACACCGGGGAGCTGTTTTTT. Translating gives CACFTGINTGELFF.

This clonotype was detected many times. The V and J genes are TRBV7-9 and TRBJ1-5; D may be TRBD1 (6 bases). The V and J ends lost 4 bases and 11 bases respectively, with 15 bases between them. This CDR3 spans 13 amino acids. The V gene's germline CDR1 is SEHNR and CDR2 FQNEAQ (reference sequence). CDR3 nucleotide sequence: TGTGCCAGCAGCTACGGAAGGGGGAGGGCCCAGCATTTT. Translating gives CASSYGRGRAQHF.

In this sample, this clonotype turned up many times. The chain employs TRBV7-9 and TRBJ2-5; 7 nucleotides line up with TRBD1. Germline V gene sequence: CDR1 SEHNR, CDR2 FQNEAQ (reference sequence). The V gene end was trimmed by 6 bases and the J gene end by 2 bases; junction bases not matched to a gene: 6. The CDR3 is made up of 14 amino acids. CDR3 loop: CASRSRDRQETQYF. As DNA, the CDR3 is TGTGCCAGCAGATCCCGGGACAGACAAGAGACCCAGTACTTC.

This clonotype was recorded many times. The gene calls are TRBV3-1 and TRBJ2-2; TRBD2 matches at 9 bases. CDR3 length equals 17 residues. The germline V gene encodes CDR1 LGHDT and CDR2 YNNKEL (reference sequence). The V gene end was trimmed by 2 bases and the J gene end by 5 bases; junction bases not matched to a gene: 9. CDR3 residues: CASSQSGLAGRTGELFF. CDR3 nucleotides: TGTGCCAGCAGCCAATCCGGTCTAGCGGGGAGGACCGGGGAGCTGTTTTTT.

This clonotype has a count of ten or more. This chain uses TRBV11-2 with TRBJ2-5; D remains ambiguous. The CDR3 length is 15 residues. V gave up 2 bases and J gave up 5 bases, with 15 bases separating them. The germline CDR1 and CDR2 sequences are SGHAT and FQNNGV. CDR3 in amino acids: CASSLSLVSRETQYF. CDR3 bases: TGTGCCAGCAGCTTATCTTTGGTTAGCAGGGAGACCCAGTACTTC.

This clonotype was counted ten times or more. This chain uses TRBV6-5 with TRBJ2-1; 9 bases are shared with TRBD2. V shed 5 bases and J 1 base; nucleotides not matched to a gene: 3. In germline, CDR1 is MNHEY, CDR2 SVGAGI. The CDR3 sequence is 15 residues long. This chain's CDR3 is CASSTTSGSYNEQFF. Written as DNA, the CDR3 is TGTGCCAGCAGTACAACTAGCGGGTCCTACAATGAGCAGTTCTTC.

This clonotype was found many times. J is TRBJ1-1 and V is TRBV5-1; the match to TRBD1 covers 8 bases. Germline CDR1 SGHRS, CDR2 YFSETQ. Trimming took 3 bases from V and 8 from J; bases not matched to a gene: 12. CDR3 length: 15 amino acids. DNA of the CDR3: TGCGCCAGCAGCTACAACGGACAGGGTGGATGGGAAGCTTTCTTT. Its protein is CASSYNGQGGWEAFF.

This clonotype has a count of ten or more. This chain links TRBV6-4 with TRBJ1-2; no definite D call. V lost 5 bases and J 3 bases, leaving 16 bases between the germline ends. The germline V gene encodes CDR1 MRHNA and CDR2 SNTAGT. This CDR3 is built from 15 residues. The CDR3 loop is CASSQTPGVDYGYTF. As DNA, the CDR3 is TGTGCCAGCAGTCAGACCCCCGGGGTTGACTATGGCTACACCTTC.

This clonotype appeared many times. This rearrangement joins TRBV15 to TRBJ2-1; TRBD1 agrees at 12 bases. There are 15 residues in the CDR3. Trimming removed 1 base from V and 10 bases from J; junction bases left unmatched: 5. Germline lookup yields CDR1 LNHNV and CDR2 YYDKDF (reference sequence). The CDR3 DNA reads as TGTGCCACCAGCAGAGTCTGGGACAGGGGGCACGAGCAGTTCTTC. Its protein product is CATSRVWDRGHEQFF.

This clonotype was picked up a small number of times. A much larger clone sits a single nucleotide away, making a read error possible. The chain carries TRBV7-2 and TRBJ2-2, with D possibly matching TRBD2 (5 bases). There are 13 residues in the CDR3. The germline gives CDR1 SGHTA, CDR2 FQGNSA. CDR3 residues: CASSLPSTRELFF. The DNA of the CDR3 is TGTGCCAGCAGCTTGCCTAGCACCAGGGAGCTGTTTTTT.

This clonotype showed up many times. The V and J genes are TRBV12-3 or TRBV12-4 and TRBJ2-3, with 7 positions matching TRBD1. V was pared by 3 bases and J by 3 bases, with 3 bases of the junction left unmatched. The length of the CDR3 is 14 residues. Here the CDR3 reads CASSFQTGTDTQYF. The CDR3 coding sequence is TGTGCCAGCAGTTTCCAGACAGGGACAGATACGCAGTATTTT.